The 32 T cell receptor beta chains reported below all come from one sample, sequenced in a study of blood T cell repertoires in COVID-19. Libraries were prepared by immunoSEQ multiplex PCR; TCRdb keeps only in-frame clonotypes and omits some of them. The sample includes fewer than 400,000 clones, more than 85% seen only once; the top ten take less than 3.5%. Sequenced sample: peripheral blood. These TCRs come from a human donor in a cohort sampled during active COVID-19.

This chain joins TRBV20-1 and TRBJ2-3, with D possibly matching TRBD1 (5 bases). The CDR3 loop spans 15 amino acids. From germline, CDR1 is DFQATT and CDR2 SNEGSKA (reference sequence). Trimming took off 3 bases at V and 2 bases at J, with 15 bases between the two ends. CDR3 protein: CSASMQGIVTDTQYF. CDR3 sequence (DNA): TGCAGTGCTAGTATGCAGGGAATAGTCACAGATACGCAGTATTTT.

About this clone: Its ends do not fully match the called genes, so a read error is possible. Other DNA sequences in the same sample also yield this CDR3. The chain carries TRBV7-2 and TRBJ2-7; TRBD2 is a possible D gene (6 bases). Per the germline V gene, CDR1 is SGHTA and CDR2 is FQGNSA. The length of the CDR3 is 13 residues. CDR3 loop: CASSLASSYEQYF. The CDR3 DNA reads TGTGCCAGCAGCCTAGCGAGCTCCTACGAGCAGTACTTC.

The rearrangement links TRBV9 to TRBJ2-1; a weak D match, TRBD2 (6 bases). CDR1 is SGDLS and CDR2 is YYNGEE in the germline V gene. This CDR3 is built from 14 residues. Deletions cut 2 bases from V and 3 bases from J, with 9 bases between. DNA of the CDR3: TGTGCCAGCAGCGTGGGCGGGGTCTACAATGAGCAGTTCTTC. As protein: CASSVGGVYNEQFF. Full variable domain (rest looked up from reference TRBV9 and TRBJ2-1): DSGVTQTPKHLITATGQRVTLRCSPRSGDLSVYWYQQSLDQGLQFLIQYYNGEERAKGNILERFSAQQFPDLHSELNLSSLELGDSALYFCASSVGGVYNEQFFGPGTRLTVL.

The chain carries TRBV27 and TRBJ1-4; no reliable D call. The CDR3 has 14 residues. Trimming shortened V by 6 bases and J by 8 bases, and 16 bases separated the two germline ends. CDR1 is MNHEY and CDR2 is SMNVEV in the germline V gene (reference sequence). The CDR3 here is CASRTLRGGEKLFF. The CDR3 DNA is TGTGCCAGCAGGACCCTGCGGGGTGGGGAAAAACTGTTTTTT. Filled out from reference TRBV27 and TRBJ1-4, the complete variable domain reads EAQVTQNPRYLITVTGKKLTVTCSQNMNHEYMSWYRQDPGLGLRQIYYSMNVEVTDKGDVPEGYKVSRKEKRNFPLILESPSPNQTSLYFCASRTLRGGEKLFFGSGTQLSVL.

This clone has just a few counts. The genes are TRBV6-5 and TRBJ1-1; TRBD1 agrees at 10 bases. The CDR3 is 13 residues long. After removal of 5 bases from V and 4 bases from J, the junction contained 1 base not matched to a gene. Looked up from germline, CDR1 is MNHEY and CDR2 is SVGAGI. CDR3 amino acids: CASSRQGATEAFF. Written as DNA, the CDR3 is TGTGCCAGCAGTCGACAGGGGGCCACTGAAGCTTTCTTT.

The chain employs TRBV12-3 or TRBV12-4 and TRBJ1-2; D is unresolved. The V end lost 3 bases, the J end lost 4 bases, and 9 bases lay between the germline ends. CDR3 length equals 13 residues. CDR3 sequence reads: CASSLATGYGYTF. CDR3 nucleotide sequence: TGTGCCAGCAGTTTGGCGACGGGCTATGGCTACACCTTC.

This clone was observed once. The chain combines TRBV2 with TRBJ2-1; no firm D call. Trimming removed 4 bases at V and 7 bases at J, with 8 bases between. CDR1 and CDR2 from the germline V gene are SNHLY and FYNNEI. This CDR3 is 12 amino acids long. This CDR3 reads CASSGPRNEQFF. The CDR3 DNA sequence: TGTGCCAGCAGTGGACCGAGGAATGAGCAGTTCTTC. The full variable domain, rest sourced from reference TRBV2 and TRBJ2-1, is EPEVTQTPSHQVTQMGQEVILRCVPISNHLYFYWYRQILGQKVEFLVSFYNNEISEKSEIFDDQFSVERPDGSNFTLKIRSTKLEDSAMYFCASSGPRNEQFFGPGTRLTVL.

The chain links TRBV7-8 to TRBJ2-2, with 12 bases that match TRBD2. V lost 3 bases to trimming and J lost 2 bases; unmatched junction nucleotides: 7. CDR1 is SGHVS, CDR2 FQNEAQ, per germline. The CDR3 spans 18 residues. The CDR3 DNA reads TGTGCCAGCAGCTTTCGACCAGGACTAGCGGGAAACACCGGGGAGCTGTTTTTT. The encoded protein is CASSFRPGLAGNTGELFF.

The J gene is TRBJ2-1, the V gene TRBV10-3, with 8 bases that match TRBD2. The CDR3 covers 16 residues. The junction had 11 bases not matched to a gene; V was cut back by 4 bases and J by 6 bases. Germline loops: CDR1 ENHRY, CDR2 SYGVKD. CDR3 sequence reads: CAISGRAGVGGNEQFF. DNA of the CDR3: TGTGCCATCAGTGGACGAGCGGGAGTAGGGGGCAATGAGCAGTTCTTC.

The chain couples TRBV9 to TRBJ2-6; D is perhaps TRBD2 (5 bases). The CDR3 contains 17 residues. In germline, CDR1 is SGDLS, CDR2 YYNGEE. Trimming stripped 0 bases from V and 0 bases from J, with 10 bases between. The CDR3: CASSVVGGPSGANVLTF. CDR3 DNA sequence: TGTGCCAGCAGCGTAGTTGGAGGACCCTCTGGGGCCAACGTCCTGACTTTC.

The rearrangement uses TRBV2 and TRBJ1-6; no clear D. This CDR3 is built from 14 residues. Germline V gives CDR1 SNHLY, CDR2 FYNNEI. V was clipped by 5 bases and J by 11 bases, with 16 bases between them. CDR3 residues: CASSLNARGTPLHF. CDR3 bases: TGTGCCAGCAGTCTTAATGCCCGAGGAACACCCCTCCACTTT.

CDR3 amino acids: CASSITSGLSSGNTIYF. The CDR3 DNA follows: TGTGCCAGTAGTATAACTTCAGGCCTCAGCTCTGGAAACACCATATATTTT. The chain couples TRBV19 to TRBJ1-3; D gene uncertain. In germline, CDR1 is LNHDA, CDR2 SQIVND (reference sequence). V was shortened by 2 bases and J by 0 bases, with 14 bases between the two germline ends. The CDR3 consists of 17 residues.

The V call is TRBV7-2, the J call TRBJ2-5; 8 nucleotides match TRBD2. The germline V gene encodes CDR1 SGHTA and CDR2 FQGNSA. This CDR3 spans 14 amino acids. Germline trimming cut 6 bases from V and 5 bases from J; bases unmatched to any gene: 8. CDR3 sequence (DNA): TGTGCCAGCAGGCTAGCGGGTAGGGGGGAGACCCAGTACTTC. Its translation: CASRLAGRGETQYF. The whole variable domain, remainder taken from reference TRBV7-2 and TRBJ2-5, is GAGVSQSPSNKVTEKGKDVELRCDPISGHTALYWYRQSLGQGLEFLIYFQGNSAPDKSGLPSDRFSAERTGGSVSTLTIQRTQQEDSAVYLCASRLAGRGETQYFGPGTRLLVL.

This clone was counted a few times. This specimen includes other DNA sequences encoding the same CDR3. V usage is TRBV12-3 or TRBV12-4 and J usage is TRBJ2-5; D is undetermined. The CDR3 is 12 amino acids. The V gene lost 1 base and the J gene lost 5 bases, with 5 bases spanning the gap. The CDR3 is CASSLGRETQYF. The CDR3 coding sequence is TGTGCCAGCAGTTTAGGGCGGGAGACCCAGTACTTC.

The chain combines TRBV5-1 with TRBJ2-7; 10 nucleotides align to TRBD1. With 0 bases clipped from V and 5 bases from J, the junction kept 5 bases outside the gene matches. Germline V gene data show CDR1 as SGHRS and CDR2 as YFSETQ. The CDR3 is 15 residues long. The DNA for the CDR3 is TGCGCCAGCAGCTTGGGGGGACAGGGGTTCGACGAGCAGTACTTC. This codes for CASSLGGQGFDEQYF.

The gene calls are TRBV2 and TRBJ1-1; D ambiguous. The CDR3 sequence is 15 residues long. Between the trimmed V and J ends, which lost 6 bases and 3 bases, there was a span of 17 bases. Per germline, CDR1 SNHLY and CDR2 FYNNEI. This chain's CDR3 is CASRDPVTRYTEAFF. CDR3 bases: TGTGCCAGCAGAGATCCAGTCACCAGGTACACTGAAGCTTTCTTT.

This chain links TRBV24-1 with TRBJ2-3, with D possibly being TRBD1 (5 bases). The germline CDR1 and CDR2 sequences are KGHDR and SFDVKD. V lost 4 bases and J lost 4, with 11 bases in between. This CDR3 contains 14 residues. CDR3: CATSEGVEADTQYF. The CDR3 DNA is TGTGCCACCAGTGAAGGGGTAGAAGCAGATACGCAGTATTTT.

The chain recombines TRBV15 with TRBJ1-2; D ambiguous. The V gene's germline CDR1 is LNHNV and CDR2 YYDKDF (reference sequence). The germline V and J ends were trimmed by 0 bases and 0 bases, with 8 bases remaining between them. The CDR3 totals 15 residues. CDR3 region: CATSRDSGANYGYTF. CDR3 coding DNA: TGTGCCACCAGCAGAGATTCCGGAGCTAACTATGGCTACACCTTC.

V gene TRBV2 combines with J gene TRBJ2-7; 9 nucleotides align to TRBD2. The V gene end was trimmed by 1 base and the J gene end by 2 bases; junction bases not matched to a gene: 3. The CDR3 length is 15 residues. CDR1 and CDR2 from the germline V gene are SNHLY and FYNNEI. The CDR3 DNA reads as TGTGCCAGCAGTGAAGAGCTAGCGGGGCCCTACGAGCAGTACTTC. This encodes CASSEELAGPYEQYF.

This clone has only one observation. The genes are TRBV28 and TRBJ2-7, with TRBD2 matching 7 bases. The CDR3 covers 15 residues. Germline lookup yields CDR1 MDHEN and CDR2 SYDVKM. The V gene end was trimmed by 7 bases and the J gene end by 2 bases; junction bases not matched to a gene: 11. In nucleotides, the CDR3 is TGTGCCAGCAAGGGCCTAAGGGGAGGGACCTACGAGCAGTACTTC. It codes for CASKGLRGGTYEQYF. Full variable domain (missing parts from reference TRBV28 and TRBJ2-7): DVKVTQSSRYLVKRTGEKVFLECVQDMDHENMFWYRQDPGLGLRLIYFSYDVKMKEKGDIPEGYSVSREKKERFSLILESASTNQTSMYLCASKGLRGGTYEQYFGPGTRLTVT.

The CDR3 nucleotides are TGTGCCAGTAGTGTGTGGGAGGGCCGGAATACGCAGTATTTT. It translates to CASSVWEGRNTQYF. V usage is TRBV19 and J usage is TRBJ2-3; 7 nucleotides line up with TRBD2. Trimming took 5 bases from V and 7 from J; bases not matched to a gene: 9. Germline loops: CDR1 LNHDA, CDR2 SQIVND (reference sequence). This CDR3 has 14 amino acids.

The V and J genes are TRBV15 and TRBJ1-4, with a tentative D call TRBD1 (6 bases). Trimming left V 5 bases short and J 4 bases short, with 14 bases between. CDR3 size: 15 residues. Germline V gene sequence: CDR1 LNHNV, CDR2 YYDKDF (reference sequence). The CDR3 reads CATSPEVRGNEKLFF. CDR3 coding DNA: TGTGCCACCAGCCCAGAGGTCAGGGGTAATGAAAAACTGTTTTTT. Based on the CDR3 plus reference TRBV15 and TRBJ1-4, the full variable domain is DAMVIQNPRYQVTQFGKPVTLSCSQTLNHNVMYWYQQKSSQAPKLLFHYYDKDFNNEADTPDNFQSRRPNTSFCFLDIRSPGLGDTAMYLCATSPEVRGNEKLFFGSGTQLSVL.

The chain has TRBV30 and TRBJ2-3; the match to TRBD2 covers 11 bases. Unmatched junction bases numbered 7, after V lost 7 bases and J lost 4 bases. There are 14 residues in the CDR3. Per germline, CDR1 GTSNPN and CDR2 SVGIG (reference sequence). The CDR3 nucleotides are TGTGCCTCGAGATATAGCGGGGGGGCAGATACGCAGTATTTT. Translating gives CASRYSGGADTQYF.

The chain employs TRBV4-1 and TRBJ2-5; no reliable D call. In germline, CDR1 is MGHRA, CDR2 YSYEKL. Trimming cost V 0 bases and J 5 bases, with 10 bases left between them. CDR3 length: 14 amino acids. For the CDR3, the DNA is TGCGCCAGCAGCCAAGAAGGAGCCCTCGAGACCCAGTACTTC. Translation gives CASSQEGALETQYF.

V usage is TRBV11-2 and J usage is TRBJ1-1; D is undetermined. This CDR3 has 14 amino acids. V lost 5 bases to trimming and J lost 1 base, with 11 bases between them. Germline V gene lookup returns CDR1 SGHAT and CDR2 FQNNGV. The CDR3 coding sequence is TGTGCCAGCAGCGCCCACGCGCGGAACACTGAAGCTTTCTTT. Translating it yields CASSAHARNTEAFF.

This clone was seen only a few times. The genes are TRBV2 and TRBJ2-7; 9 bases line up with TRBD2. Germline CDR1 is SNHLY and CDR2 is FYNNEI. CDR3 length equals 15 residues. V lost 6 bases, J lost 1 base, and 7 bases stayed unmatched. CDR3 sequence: CASRRGTSKSYEQYF. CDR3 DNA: TGTGCCAGCAGAAGGGGGACTAGCAAGTCCTACGAGCAGTACTTC.

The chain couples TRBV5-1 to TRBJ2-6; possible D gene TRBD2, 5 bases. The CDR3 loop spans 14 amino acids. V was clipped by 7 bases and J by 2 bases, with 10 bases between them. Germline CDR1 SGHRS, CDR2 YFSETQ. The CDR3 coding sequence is TGCGCCAGCCAATACGGGACTGGGGCCAACGTCCTGACTTTC. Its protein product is CASQYGTGANVLTF.

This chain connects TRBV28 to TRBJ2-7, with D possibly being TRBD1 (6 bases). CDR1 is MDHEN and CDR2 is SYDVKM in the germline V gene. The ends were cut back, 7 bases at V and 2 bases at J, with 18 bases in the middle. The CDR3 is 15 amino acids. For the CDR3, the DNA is TGTGCCAGCACTTCTACAGGGCGGAGTGCCTACGAGCAGTACTTC. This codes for CASTSTGRSAYEQYF.

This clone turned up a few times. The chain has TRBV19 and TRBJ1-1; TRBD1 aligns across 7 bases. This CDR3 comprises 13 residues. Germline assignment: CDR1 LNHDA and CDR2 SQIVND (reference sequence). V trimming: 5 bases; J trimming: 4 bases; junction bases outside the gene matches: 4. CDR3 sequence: CASSLQGTTEAFF. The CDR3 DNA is TGTGCCAGTAGTTTACAGGGGACCACTGAAGCTTTCTTT.

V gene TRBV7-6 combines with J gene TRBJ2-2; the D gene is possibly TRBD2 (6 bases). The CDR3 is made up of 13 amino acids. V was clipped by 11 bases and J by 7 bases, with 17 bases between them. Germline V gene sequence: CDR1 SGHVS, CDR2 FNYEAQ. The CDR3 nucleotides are TGTGCCGGCACCGGGACTCCGAACGGGGAGCTGTTTTTT. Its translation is CAGTGTPNGELFF.

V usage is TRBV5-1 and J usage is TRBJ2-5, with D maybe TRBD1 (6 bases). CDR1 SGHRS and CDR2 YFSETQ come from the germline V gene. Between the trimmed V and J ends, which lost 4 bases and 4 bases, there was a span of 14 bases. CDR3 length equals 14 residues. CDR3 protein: CASSRNRVLETQYF. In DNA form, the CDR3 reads TGCGCCAGCAGCCGGAACAGGGTATTAGAGACCCAGTACTTC.

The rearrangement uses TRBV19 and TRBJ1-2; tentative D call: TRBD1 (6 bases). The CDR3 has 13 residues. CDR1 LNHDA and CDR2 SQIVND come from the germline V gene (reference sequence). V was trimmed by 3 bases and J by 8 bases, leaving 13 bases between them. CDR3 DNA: TGTGCCAGTAGTATCCACAGGGCCAGGGGCTACACCTTC. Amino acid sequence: CASSIHRARGYTF. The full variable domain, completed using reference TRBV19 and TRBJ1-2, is DGGITQSPKYLFRKEGQNVTLSCEQNLNHDAMYWYRQDPGQGLRLIYYSQIVNDFQKGDIAEGYSVSREKKESFPLTVTSAQKNPTAFYLCASSIHRARGYTFGSGTRLTVV.